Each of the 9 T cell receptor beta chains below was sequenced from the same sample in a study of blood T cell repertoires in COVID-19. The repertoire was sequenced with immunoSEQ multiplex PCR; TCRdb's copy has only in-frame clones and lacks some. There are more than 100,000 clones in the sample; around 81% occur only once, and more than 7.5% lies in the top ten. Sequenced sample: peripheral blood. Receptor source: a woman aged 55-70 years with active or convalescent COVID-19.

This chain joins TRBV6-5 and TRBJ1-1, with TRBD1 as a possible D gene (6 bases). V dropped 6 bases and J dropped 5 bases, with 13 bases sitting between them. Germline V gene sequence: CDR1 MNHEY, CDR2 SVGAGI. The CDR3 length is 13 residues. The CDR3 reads CASSQQGPTEAFF. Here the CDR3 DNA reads TGTGCCAGCAGCCAACAGGGCCCTACTGAAGCTTTCTTT.

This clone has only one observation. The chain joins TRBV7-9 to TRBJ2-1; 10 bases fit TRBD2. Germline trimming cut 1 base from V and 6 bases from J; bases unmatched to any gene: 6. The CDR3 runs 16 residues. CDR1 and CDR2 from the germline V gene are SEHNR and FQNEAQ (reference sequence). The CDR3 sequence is CASSLVSGLAANEQFF. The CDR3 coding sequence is TGTGCCAGCAGCTTAGTATCAGGACTAGCGGCCAATGAGCAGTTCTTC. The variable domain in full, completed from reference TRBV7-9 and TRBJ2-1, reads DTGVSQNPRHKITKRGQNVTFRCDPISEHNRLYWYRQTLGQGPEFLTYFQNEAQLEKSRLLSDRFSAERPKGSFSTLEIQRTEQGDSAMYLCASSLVSGLAANEQFFGPGTRLTVL.

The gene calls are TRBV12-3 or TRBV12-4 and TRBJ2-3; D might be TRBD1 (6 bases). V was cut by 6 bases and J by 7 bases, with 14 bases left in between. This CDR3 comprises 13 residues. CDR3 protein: CASRTTGHNTQYF. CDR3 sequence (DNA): TGTGCCAGCAGGACTACAGGGCACAATACGCAGTATTTT.

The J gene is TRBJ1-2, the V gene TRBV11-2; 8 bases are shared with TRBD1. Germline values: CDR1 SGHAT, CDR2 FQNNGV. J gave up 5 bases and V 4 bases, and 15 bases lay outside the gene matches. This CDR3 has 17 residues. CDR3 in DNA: TGTGCCAGCAGCTCGGTTCCTCAGGGGGCCTCCCATTATGGCTACACCTTC. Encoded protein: CASSSVPQGASHYGYTF. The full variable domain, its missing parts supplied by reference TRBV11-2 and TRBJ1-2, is EAGVAQSPRYKIIEKRQSVAFWCNPISGHATLYWYQQILGQGPKLLIQFQNNGVVDDSQLPKDRFSAERLKGVDSTLKIQPAKLEDSAVYLCASSSVPQGASHYGYTFGSGTRLTVV.

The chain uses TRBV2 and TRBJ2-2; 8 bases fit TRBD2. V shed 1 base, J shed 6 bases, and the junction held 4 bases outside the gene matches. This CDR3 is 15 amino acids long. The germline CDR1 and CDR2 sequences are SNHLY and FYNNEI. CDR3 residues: CASSEGSGGAGELFF. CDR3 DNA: TGTGCCAGCAGTGAAGGGAGCGGGGGTGCCGGGGAGCTGTTTTTT.

In DNA form, the CDR3 reads TGTGCCAGTACTCGGGACAGTAATGAAAAACTGTTTTTT. It codes for CASTRDSNEKLFF. The chain combines TRBV19 with TRBJ1-4; 7 bases are shared with TRBD1. Trimming took 7 bases from V and 4 from J; bases not matched to a gene: 3. The CDR3 loop spans 13 amino acids. Germline V CDR1 and CDR2: LNHDA, SQIVND (reference sequence).

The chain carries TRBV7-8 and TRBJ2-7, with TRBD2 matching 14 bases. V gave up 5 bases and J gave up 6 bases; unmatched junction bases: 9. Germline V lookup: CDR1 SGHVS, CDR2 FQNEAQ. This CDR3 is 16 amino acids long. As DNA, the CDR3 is TGTGCCAGCAGCCGAGGGGGACTAGCGGGAGTGACCGAGCAGTACTTC. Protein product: CASSRGGLAGVTEQYF.

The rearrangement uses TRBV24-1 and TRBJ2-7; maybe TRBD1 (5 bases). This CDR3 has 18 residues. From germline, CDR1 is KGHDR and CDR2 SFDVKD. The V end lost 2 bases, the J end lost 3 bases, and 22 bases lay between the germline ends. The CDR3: CATSDSGPWGGSGYEQYF. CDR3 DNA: TGTGCCACCAGTGATTCAGGACCGTGGGGCGGTTCTGGCTACGAGCAGTACTTC.

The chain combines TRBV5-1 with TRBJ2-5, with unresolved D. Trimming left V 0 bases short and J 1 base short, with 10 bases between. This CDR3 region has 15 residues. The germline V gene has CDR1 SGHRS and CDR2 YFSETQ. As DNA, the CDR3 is TGCGCCAGCAGCTTGGCCAGAATACCCCAAGAGACCCAGTACTTC. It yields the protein CASSLARIPQETQYF.